One sample yielded the 26 T cell receptor beta chains listed below, sequenced in a study of blood T cell repertoires in COVID-19 (dated by TCRdb to the early 2020s). Libraries came from the immunoSEQ multiplex PCR assay. Entries here come from immuneACCESS through TCRdb and include only in-frame sequences with V and J called. Some clones fail to appear in such tables; in the studies checked, an unresolved V gene covers under half of the shortfall, and the cause of the remainder is unknown. The sample data list 150,000 to 200,000 clones, and around 87% of these were observed just once. Approximately 10% of the sample is in the top ten clones. Specimen: peripheral blood. The receptor source for this set is a woman in her 70s with COVID-19, enrolled during active disease.

The chain is built from TRBV11-2 and TRBJ1-6; 10 nucleotides align to TRBD1. From germline, CDR1 is SGHAT and CDR2 FQNNGV. Trimming cost V 0 bases and J 6 bases; bases outside gene matches: 11. CDR3 length: 19 residues. The CDR3 spells CASSLDWDRGNLGNSPLHF. The CDR3, as DNA: TGTGCCAGCAGCTTAGACTGGGACAGGGGCAACTTAGGTAATTCACCCCTCCACTTT. Complete variable domain (other parts from reference TRBV11-2 and TRBJ1-6): EAGVAQSPRYKIIEKRQSVAFWCNPISGHATLYWYQQILGQGPKLLIQFQNNGVVDDSQLPKDRFSAERLKGVDSTLKIQPAKLEDSAVYLCASSLDWDRGNLGNSPLHFGNGTRLTVT.

The chain employs TRBV7-3 and TRBJ2-7; TRBD1 aligns across 7 bases. The CDR3 runs to 13 residues. The junction had 4 bases not matched to a gene; V was cut back by 2 bases and J by 6 bases. In germline, CDR1 is SGHTA, CDR2 FQGTGA. The CDR3 DNA reads as TGTGCCAGCAGCTTAGCCAGGGGGACCGAGCAGTACTTC. It translates to CASSLARGTEQYF.

The J gene is TRBJ2-3, the V gene TRBV5-1, with D possibly TRBD2 on 5 matching bases. The CDR3 is 15 amino acids. CDR1 and CDR2 from the germline V gene are SGHRS and YFSETQ. The ends were cut back, 0 bases at V and 4 bases at J, with 12 bases in the middle. CDR3 sequence: CASSLVVLGADTQYF. CDR3 nucleotides: TGCGCCAGCAGCTTGGTTGTCTTGGGAGCAGATACGCAGTATTTT.

The chain uses TRBV6-4 and TRBJ1-2, with 7 nucleotides matching TRBD1. Germline trimming cut 2 bases from V and 2 bases from J; bases unmatched to any gene: 14. The germline V gene encodes CDR1 MRHNA and CDR2 SNTAGT. CDR3 length: 18 amino acids. The CDR3 reads CASSDTFNRGSSNYGYTF. The CDR3 DNA reads TGTGCCAGCAGTGACACTTTTAACAGGGGCAGCTCAAACTATGGCTACACCTTC.

The V and J genes are TRBV2 and TRBJ2-3; D gene uncertain. The V and J ends lost 1 base and 0 bases respectively, with 11 bases between them. Per germline, CDR1 SNHLY and CDR2 FYNNEI. The CDR3 extends over 16 amino acids. The CDR3 DNA reads TGTGCCAGCAGTGAAGTTGGCGGAACAAGCACAGATACGCAGTATTTT. It specifies CASSEVGGTSTDTQYF.

The chain is built from TRBV29-1 and TRBJ2-1, with D possibly being TRBD2 (7 bases). Germline V CDR1 and CDR2: SQVTM, ANQGSEA. This CDR3 has 12 amino acids. V lost 7 bases to trimming and J lost 10 bases, with 17 bases between them. CDR3 loop: CSAPSGGGEQFF. The DNA of the CDR3 is TGCAGCGCTCCGTCGGGGGGCGGAGAGCAGTTCTTC.

V gene TRBV5-6 combines with J gene TRBJ1-2; D call uncertain. Germline assignment: CDR1 SGHDT and CDR2 YYEEEE. Trimming stripped 3 bases from V and 4 bases from J, with 19 bases between. The CDR3 covers 16 residues. Written as DNA, the CDR3 is TGTGCCAGCAGCTGGGAGGACCTTCGCGGTAGCTATGGCTACACCTTC. Translated: CASSWEDLRGSYGYTF.

This chain links TRBV4-2 with TRBJ1-2; maybe TRBD1 (6 bases). CDR3 size: 16 residues. Germline V CDR1 and CDR2: LGHNA, YNFKEQ. With 0 bases removed from V and 2 bases from J, the gap between germline ends came to 13 bases. The CDR3 coding sequence is TGTGCCAGCAGCCAAGAAAACCGGGACATCAACTATGGCTACACCTTC. Its protein is CASSQENRDINYGYTF.

The gene calls are TRBV4-1 and TRBJ1-5, with 8 bases that match TRBD1. V lost 0 bases, J lost 7 bases, and 11 bases stayed unmatched. CDR3 length: 17 residues. Germline CDR1 reads MGHRA; CDR2 reads YSYEKL. In DNA, the CDR3 is TGCGCCAGCAGCCAAGATCCGGACAGGGCTTCGGGGCAGCCCCAGCATTTT. Its translation: CASSQDPDRASGQPQHF.

The chain carries TRBV3-1 (or the pseudogene TRBV3-2) and TRBJ1-1; TRBD1 matches at 8 bases. The V gene's germline CDR1 is LGHDT and CDR2 YNNKEL (reference sequence). The V gene end was trimmed by 3 bases and the J gene end by 5 bases; junction bases not matched to a gene: 2. The CDR3 is 13 residues long. CDR3 coding DNA: TGTGCCAGCAGCCATGGACAGGGAACTGAAGCTTTCTTT. It encodes CASSHGQGTEAFF.

The CDR3 here is CASSQEETGWVEKLFF. The CDR3 DNA reads as TGCGCCAGCAGCCAAGAGGAGACAGGGTGGGTAGAAAAACTGTTTTTT. This chain connects TRBV4-1 to TRBJ1-4; 7 nucleotides match TRBD1. Germline V lookup: CDR1 MGHRA, CDR2 YSYEKL. Trimming cost V 0 bases and J 8 bases; bases outside gene matches: 9. This CDR3 comprises 16 residues.

The chain carries TRBV4-1 and TRBJ2-7; D gene unclear. V lost 4 bases, J lost 3 bases, and 19 bases lay in between. The CDR3 is 16 amino acids. Germline assignment: CDR1 MGHRA and CDR2 YSYEKL. The CDR3 bases are TGCGCCAGCAGCCTCGCACATTTTCCCAGGTTCTACGAGCAGTACTTC. Its protein product is CASSLAHFPRFYEQYF.

The chain recombines TRBV30 with TRBJ2-1; 9 bases match TRBD1. The V gene's germline CDR1 is GTSNPN and CDR2 SVGIG (reference sequence). V shed 5 bases and J 5 bases; nucleotides not matched to a gene: 13. The CDR3 runs to 16 residues. CDR3 nucleotides: TGTGCCTGGGCAAGACCCGGGACAGGGAGTAACAATGAGCAGTTCTTC. This encodes CAWARPGTGSNNEQFF.

With respect to this clone: In the same sample, other DNA sequences code for this CDR3. The CDR3 nucleotides are TGCAGTGCTAGTTCGGGGGGCACAGATACGCAGTATTTT. This encodes CSASSGGTDTQYF. V usage is TRBV20-1 and J usage is TRBJ2-3; D may be TRBD2 (6 bases). The CDR3 is 13 residues long. V lost 3 bases and J 1 base, leaving 8 bases between the germline ends. CDR1 DFQATT and CDR2 SNEGSKA come from the germline V gene (reference sequence).

The J gene is TRBJ1-6, the V gene TRBV7-9; D gene uncertain. The CDR3 loop spans 13 amino acids. Trimming took off 5 bases at V and 5 bases at J, with 7 bases between the two ends. Looked up from germline, CDR1 is SEHNR and CDR2 is FQNEAQ (reference sequence). CDR3 sequence: CASSPGNNSPLHF. The CDR3 DNA reads as TGTGCCAGCAGCCCGGGGAATAATTCACCCCTCCACTTT.

In DNA, the CDR3 is TGCAGCGTTGACAGGGGTGCGAACACTGAAGCTTTCTTT. Residues: CSVDRGANTEAFF. This sequence joins TRBV29-1 and TRBJ1-1; possible D gene TRBD1, 6 bases. The germline V gene encodes CDR1 SQVTM and CDR2 ANQGSEA. V was clipped by 3 bases and J by 1 base, with 9 bases between them. The CDR3 totals 13 residues.

The chain couples TRBV6-2 or TRBV6-3 to TRBJ1-3; 7 nucleotides agree with TRBD1. Losses at the gene ends were 5 bases for V and 0 bases for J; bases not matched to a gene: 10. The length of the CDR3 is 17 residues. CDR1 and CDR2 from the germline V gene are MNHEY and SVGEGT. This CDR3 is CASSDRTGTASGNTIYF. The CDR3, as DNA: TGTGCCAGCAGTGACCGGACAGGAACGGCCTCTGGAAACACCATATATTTT.

The sample holds a few counts of this clone. This chain links TRBV5-1 with TRBJ1-2; 8 bases are shared with TRBD1. Per germline, CDR1 SGHRS and CDR2 YFSETQ. The V segment lost 5 bases and the J segment 8 bases; nucleotides outside the gene matches: 23. CDR3 size: 18 residues. CDR3 sequence: CASSFLGSTTGETRGYTF. The CDR3 DNA sequence: TGCGCCAGCAGTTTCTTAGGCAGTACGACAGGGGAGACAAGGGGCTACACCTTC.

The rearrangement links TRBV28 to TRBJ1-5; TRBD1 agrees at 12 bases. Per germline, CDR1 MDHEN and CDR2 SYDVKM. The J segment lost 4 bases and the V segment lost 7 bases, leaving 17 bases of the junction unmatched. This CDR3 contains 19 residues. CDR3 DNA: TGTGCCAGCACCCGATCCCGCCTTGGGACAGGGGGCGGGAATCAGCCCCAGCATTTT. This translates into CASTRSRLGTGGGNQPQHF.

This clone was seen a few times. The chain has TRBV3-1 (or the pseudogene TRBV3-2) and TRBJ1-2; possibly TRBD1 for D (5 bases). Germline V gene lookup returns CDR1 LGHDT and CDR2 YNNKEL (reference sequence). The V and J ends lost 5 bases and 4 bases respectively, with 11 bases between them. CDR3 size: 13 residues. In DNA, the CDR3 is TGTGCCAGCAGCGAACTGGGGGGCTATGGCTACACCTTC. Protein: CASSELGGYGYTF.

On this clone itself: Because it lacks the conserved phenylalanine or tryptophan at the end, this CDR3 is likely a read error. It is unclear where the CDR3 begins or ends on the DNA, so no DNA is shown, and the CDR3 is as TCRdb lists it. The chain uses TRBV28 and TRBJ2-7; no check of the table's D call, TRBD2, against the DNA was made. Per the germline V gene, CDR1 is MDHEN and CDR2 is SYDVKM. The CDR3 has 14 residues if both end residues are counted. The CDR3 spells CASSLRGLAGGLVL.

The chain combines TRBV7-9 with TRBJ2-2, with D unresolved. Germline CDR1 is SEHNR and CDR2 is FQNEAQ (reference sequence). V dropped 3 bases and J dropped 0 bases, with 5 bases sitting between them. The CDR3 totals 14 residues. CDR3 sequence reads: CASSLYPNTGELFF. The CDR3 DNA sequence: TGTGCCAGCAGCTTGTATCCGAACACCGGGGAGCTGTTTTTT.

The chain links TRBV5-4 to TRBJ2-5; 10 nucleotides agree with TRBD2. This CDR3 region has 16 residues. CDR1 is SGHNT, CDR2 YYREEE, per germline (reference sequence). V shed 1 base, J shed 5 bases, and the junction held 8 bases outside the gene matches. Written as DNA, the CDR3 is TGTGCCAGCAGCTTGCCTGGTAGCGGGGGGTTGGAGACCCAGTACTTC. Protein: CASSLPGSGGLETQYF.

The CDR3 here is CASSSRQGRRYSYNSPLHF. CDR3 bases: TGTGCCAGCAGTTCTCGACAGGGCCGCCGATACTCCTATAATTCACCCCTCCACTTT. The chain links TRBV28 to TRBJ1-6; TRBD1 matches at 7 bases. The junction had 12 bases not matched to a gene; V was cut back by 4 bases and J by 0 bases. The CDR3 totals 19 residues. In germline, CDR1 is MDHEN, CDR2 SYDVKM.

The sample holds one count of this clone. The chain is built from TRBV30 and TRBJ2-3, with D perhaps matching TRBD2 (5 bases). The germline CDR1 and CDR2 sequences are GTSNPN and SVGIG (reference sequence). V was pared by 4 bases and J by 2 bases, with 13 bases between. This CDR3 spans 14 amino acids. The CDR3 bases are TGTGCCTGGAAAGGAGGAAGGTTCACAGATACGCAGTATTTT. Protein sequence: CAWKGGRFTDTQYF.

The sample holds one count of this clone. V and J are TRBV7-2 and TRBJ2-7, with 9 bases lining up with TRBD1. The CDR3 has 15 residues. V was pared by 1 base and J by 2 bases, with 3 bases of the junction left unmatched. Germline V CDR1 and CDR2: SGHTA, FQGNSA. CDR3 nucleotide sequence: TGTGCCAGCAGCTTAGGGACAGGGGCGACCTACGAGCAGTACTTC. It specifies CASSLGTGATYEQYF.